The T cell receptor beta chain under discussion was sequenced for a study of beta chain features in type 1 diabetes. The authors reverse transcribed all of the isolated RNA, so sequencing captured expressed TCRB transcripts. Profiling relied on immunoSEQ multiplex PCR, and the TCRdb table lists in-frame clones only, not all of them. The repertoire includes about 620,000 clones, roughly a sixth of them detected once, and under 0.095% sits in the top ten. The ends were cut back, 1 base at V and 1 base at J, with 8 bases in the middle. This CDR3 is 14 amino acids long. Germline CDR1 reads SGHRS; CDR2 reads YFSETQ. This clone turned up a few times.

The sequence was collected from a man younger than 35 in good health. Sequenced: naive CD4+ T cells from blood. The V gene is TRBV5-1, the J gene TRBJ1-1; no clear D. CDR3 amino acids: CASSLLSGNTEAFF. The CDR3 DNA reads as TGCGCCAGCAGCTTGTTATCGGGGAACACTGAAGCTTTCTTT.